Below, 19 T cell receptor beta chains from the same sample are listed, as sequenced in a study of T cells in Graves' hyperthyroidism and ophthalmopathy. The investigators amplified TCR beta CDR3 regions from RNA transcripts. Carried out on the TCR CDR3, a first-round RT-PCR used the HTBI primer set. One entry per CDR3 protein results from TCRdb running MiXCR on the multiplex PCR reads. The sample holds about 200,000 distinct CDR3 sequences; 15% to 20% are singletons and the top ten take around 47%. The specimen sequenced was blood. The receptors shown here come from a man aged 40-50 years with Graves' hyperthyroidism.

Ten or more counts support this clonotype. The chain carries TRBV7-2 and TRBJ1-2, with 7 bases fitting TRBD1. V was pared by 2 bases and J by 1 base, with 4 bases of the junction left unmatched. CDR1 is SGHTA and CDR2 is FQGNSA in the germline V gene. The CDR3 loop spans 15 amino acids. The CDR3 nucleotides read TGTGCCAGCAGCTTATTGCAGGGGGGTAACTATGGCTACACCTTC. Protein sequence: CASSLLQGGNYGYTF.

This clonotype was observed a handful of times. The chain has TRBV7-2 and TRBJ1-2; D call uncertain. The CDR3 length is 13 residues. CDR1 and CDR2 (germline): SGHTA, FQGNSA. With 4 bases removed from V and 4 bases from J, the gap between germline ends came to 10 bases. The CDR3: CASSSGLPYGYTF. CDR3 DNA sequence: TGTGCCAGCAGCTCGGGTTTGCCCTATGGCTACACCTTC.

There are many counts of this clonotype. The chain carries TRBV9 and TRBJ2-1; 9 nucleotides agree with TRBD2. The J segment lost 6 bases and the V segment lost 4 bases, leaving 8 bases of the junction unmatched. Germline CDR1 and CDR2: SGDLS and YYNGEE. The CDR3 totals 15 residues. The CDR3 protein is CASSISGGSPNEQFF. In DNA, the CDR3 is TGTGCCAGCAGCATTAGCGGGGGTAGCCCCAATGAGCAGTTCTTC.

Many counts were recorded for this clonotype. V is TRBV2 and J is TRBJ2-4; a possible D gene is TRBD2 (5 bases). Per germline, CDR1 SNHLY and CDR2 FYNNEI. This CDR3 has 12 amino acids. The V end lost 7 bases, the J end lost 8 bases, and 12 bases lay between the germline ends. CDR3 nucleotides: TGTGCCAGCAATAACCTCGGGGACATTCAGTACTTC. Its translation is CASNNLGDIQYF.

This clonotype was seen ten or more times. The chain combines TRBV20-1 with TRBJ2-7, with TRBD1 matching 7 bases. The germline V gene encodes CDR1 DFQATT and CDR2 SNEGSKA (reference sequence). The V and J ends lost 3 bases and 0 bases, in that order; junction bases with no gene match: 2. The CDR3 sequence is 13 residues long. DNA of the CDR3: TGCAGTGCTAGCGGGGACAGCTCCTACGAGCAGTACTTC. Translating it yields CSASGDSSYEQYF.

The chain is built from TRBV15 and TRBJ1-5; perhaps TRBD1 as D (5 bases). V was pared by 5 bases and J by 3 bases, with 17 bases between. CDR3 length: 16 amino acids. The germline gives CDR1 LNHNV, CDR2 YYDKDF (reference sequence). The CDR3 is CATSPLHPGNNQPQHF. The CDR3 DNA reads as TGTGCCACCAGCCCCCTCCACCCAGGGAACAATCAGCCCCAGCATTTT. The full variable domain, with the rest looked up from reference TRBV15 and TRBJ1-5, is DAMVIQNPRYQVTQFGKPVTLSCSQTLNHNVMYWYQQKSSQAPKLLFHYYDKDFNNEADTPDNFQSRRPNTSFCFLDIRSPGLGDTAMYLCATSPLHPGNNQPQHFGDGTRLSIL.

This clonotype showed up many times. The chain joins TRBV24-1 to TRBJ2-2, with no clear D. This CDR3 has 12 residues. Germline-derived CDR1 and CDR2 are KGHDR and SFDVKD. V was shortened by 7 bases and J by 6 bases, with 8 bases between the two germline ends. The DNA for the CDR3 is TGTGCCACCAGCTACGGACCCGGGGAGCTGTTTTTT. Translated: CATSYGPGELFF.

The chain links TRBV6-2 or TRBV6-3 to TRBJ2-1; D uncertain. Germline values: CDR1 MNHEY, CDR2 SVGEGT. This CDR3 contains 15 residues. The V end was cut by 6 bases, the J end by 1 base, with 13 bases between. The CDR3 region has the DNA TGTGCCAGCAGCTCCATCCAGGCGTCCTACAATGAGCAGTTCTTC. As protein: CASSSIQASYNEQFF.

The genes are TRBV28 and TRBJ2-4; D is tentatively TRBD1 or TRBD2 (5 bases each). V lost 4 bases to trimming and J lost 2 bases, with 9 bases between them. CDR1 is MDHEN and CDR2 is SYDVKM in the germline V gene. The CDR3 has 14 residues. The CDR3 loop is CASSSGSSKNIQYF. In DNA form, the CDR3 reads TGTGCCAGCAGTTCAGGGAGTTCCAAAAACATTCAGTACTTC.

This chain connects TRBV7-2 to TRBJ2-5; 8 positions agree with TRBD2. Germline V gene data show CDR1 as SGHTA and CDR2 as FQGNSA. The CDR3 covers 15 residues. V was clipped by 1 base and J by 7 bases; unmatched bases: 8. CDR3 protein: CASSLVLGGGPTQYF. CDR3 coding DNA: TGTGCCAGCAGCTTAGTTTTGGGCGGGGGGCCGACCCAGTACTTC.

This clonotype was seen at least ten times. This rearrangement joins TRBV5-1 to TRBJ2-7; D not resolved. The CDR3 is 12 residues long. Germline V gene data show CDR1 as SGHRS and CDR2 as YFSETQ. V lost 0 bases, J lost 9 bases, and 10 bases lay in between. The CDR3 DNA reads TGCGCCAGCAGCTTGGCCGGTCCCCGGCAGTACTTC. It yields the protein CASSLAGPRQYF.

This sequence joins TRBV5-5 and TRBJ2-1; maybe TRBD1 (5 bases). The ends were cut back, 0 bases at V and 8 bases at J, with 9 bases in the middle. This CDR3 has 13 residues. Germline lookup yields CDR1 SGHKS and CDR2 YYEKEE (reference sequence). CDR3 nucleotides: TGTGCCAGCAGCTTGGGGGGCTGGGATGAGCAGTTCTTC. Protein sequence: CASSLGGWDEQFF.

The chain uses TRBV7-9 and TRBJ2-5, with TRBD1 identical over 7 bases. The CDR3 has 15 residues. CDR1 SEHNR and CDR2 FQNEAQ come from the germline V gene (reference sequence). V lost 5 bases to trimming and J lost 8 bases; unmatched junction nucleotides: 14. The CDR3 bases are TGTGCCAGCAGCGTACGACAGGGCCAAGCTGGTACCCAGTACTTC. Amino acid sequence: CASSVRQGQAGTQYF.

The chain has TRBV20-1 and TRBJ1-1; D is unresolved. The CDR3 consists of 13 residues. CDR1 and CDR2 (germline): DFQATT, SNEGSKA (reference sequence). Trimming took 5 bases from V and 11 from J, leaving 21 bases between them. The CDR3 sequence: CSAHGWAEDTAFF. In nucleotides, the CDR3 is TGCAGTGCTCACGGGTGGGCCGAGGATACGGCTTTCTTT.

The CDR3 is CASSGQGAGNEQFF. The DNA of the CDR3 is TGTGCCAGCAGCGGACAGGGGGCCGGGAATGAGCAGTTCTTC. The J gene is TRBJ2-1, the V gene TRBV7-2, with 11 bases lining up with TRBD1. The CDR3 extends over 14 amino acids. The V segment lost 5 bases and the J segment 7 bases; nucleotides outside the gene matches: 4. Germline assignment: CDR1 SGHTA and CDR2 FQGNSA.

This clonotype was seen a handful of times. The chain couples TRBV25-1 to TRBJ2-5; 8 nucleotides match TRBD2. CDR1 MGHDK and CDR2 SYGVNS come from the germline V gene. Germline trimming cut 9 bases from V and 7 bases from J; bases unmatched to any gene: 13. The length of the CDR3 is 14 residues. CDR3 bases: TGTGCCAGTGAGGCCGGCGGGGGGCCAGGGACCCAGTACTTC. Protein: CASEAGGGPGTQYF. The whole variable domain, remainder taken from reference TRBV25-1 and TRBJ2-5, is EADIYQTPRYLVIGTGKKITLECSQTMGHDKMYWYQQDPGMELHLIHYSYGVNSTEKGDLSSESTVSRIRTEHFPLTLESARPSHTSQYLCASEAGGGPGTQYFGPGTRLLVL.

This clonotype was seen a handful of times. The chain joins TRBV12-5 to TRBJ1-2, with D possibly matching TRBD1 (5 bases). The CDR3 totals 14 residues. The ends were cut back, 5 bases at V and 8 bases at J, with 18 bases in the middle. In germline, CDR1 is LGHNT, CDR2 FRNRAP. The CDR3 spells CASGPPARGGGYTF. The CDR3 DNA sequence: TGTGCTAGTGGTCCTCCCGCCCGGGGGGGGGGCTACACCTTC.

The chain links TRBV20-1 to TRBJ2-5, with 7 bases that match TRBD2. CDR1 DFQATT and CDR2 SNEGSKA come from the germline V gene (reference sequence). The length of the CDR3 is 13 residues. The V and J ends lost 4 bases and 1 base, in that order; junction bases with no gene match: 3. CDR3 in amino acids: CSAILASQETQYF. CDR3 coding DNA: TGCAGTGCTATACTAGCGAGCCAAGAGACCCAGTACTTC.

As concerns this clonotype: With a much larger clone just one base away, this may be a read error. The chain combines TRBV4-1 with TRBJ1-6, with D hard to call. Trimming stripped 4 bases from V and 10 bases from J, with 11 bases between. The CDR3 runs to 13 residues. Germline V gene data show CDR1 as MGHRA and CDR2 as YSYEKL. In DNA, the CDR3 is TGCGCCAGCAGCCTAGAGTTACGCTCACCCCTCCACTTT. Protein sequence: CASSLELRSPLHF.